A single sample gave rise to the 10 T cell receptor beta chains below, sequenced in a study of PD-L1 blockade in urothelial cancer. Method: immunoSEQ multiplex PCR; TCRdb's copy keeps in-frame clones and lacks some. The table lists approximately 51,000 clones, about 86% of them singletons, with roughly 17% in the top ten. Here the sequenced sample was PBMCs, taken around atezolizumab (anti-PD-L1) treatment. Receptor source: a man in his sixties with urothelial cancer.

The chain uses TRBV25-1 and TRBJ1-6; a weak D match, TRBD1 (6 bases). The V gene's germline CDR1 is MGHDK and CDR2 SYGVNS. This CDR3 comprises 13 residues. Trimming removed 8 bases at V and 7 bases at J, with 12 bases between. The CDR3 here is CASLGTTNSPLHF. The CDR3 region has the DNA TGTGCCAGCCTAGGGACAACAAATTCACCCCTCCACTTT.

This clone occurred once. V is TRBV2 and J is TRBJ2-7; D possibly corresponds to TRBD1 (5 bases). Trimming shortened V by 4 bases and J by 8 bases, and 21 bases separated the two germline ends. Per germline, CDR1 SNHLY and CDR2 FYNNEI. The CDR3 is 15 amino acids. The DNA of the CDR3 is TGTGCCAGCAGTGCCGACAGTTTGCCCTACGACAAGCAGTACTTC. It encodes CASSADSLPYDKQYF.

V usage is TRBV30 and J usage is TRBJ1-5; D is perhaps TRBD1 (5 bases). Germline values: CDR1 GTSNPN, CDR2 SVGIG (reference sequence). The CDR3 is 14 amino acids. The V and J ends lost 1 base and 0 bases respectively, with 7 bases between them. The CDR3 sequence: CAWSEGYSNQPQHF. In DNA, the CDR3 is TGTGCCTGGAGTGAGGGGTATAGCAATCAGCCCCAGCATTTT.

V usage is TRBV30 and J usage is TRBJ2-2; possible D gene TRBD1, 5 bases. This CDR3 comprises 12 residues. The V end was cut by 3 bases, the J end by 6 bases, with 8 bases between. The germline gives CDR1 GTSNPN, CDR2 SVGIG (reference sequence). The CDR3 sequence is CAWRAGPGELFF. CDR3 sequence (DNA): TGTGCCTGGAGGGCAGGGCCCGGGGAGCTGTTTTTT.

In nucleotides, the CDR3 is TGTGCCTGGAGTCCGGACGGGGATCAGCCCCAGCATTTT. Its translation is CAWSPDGDQPQHF. The chain joins TRBV30 to TRBJ1-5; D unclear. The CDR3 has 13 amino acids. Between the trimmed V and J ends, which lost 2 bases and 5 bases, there was a span of 10 bases. Germline CDR1 reads GTSNPN; CDR2 reads SVGIG (reference sequence). The full variable domain, rest sourced from reference TRBV30 and TRBJ1-5, is SQTIHQWPATLVQPVGSPLSLECTVEGTSNPNLYWYRQAAGRGLQLLFYSVGIGQISSEVPQNLSASRPQDRQFILSSKKLLLSDSGFYLCAWSPDGDQPQHFGDGTRLSIL.

The chain is built from TRBV6-5 and TRBJ1-3; 7 bases fit TRBD1. The CDR3 covers 14 residues. CDR1 and CDR2 (germline): MNHEY, SVGAGI. J gave up 3 bases and V 6 bases, and 5 bases lay outside the gene matches. CDR3 region: CASSLTGHGNTIYF. The CDR3 coding sequence is TGTGCCAGCAGCCTGACAGGGCATGGAAACACCATATATTTT.

The V gene is TRBV10-3, the J gene TRBJ2-7; 8 bases map to TRBD1. Trimming removed 3 bases from V and 3 bases from J; junction bases left unmatched: 7. The CDR3 spans 15 residues. Germline CDR1 and CDR2: ENHRY and SYGVKD. The CDR3 loop reads CAISDGQGGLYEQYF. CDR3 bases: TGTGCCATCAGTGATGGACAGGGTGGTCTCTACGAGCAGTACTTC.

The chain recombines TRBV7-3 with TRBJ2-1, with 7 bases identical to TRBD2. J gave up 7 bases and V 3 bases, and 9 bases lay outside the gene matches. This CDR3 region has 15 residues. Germline V gene sequence: CDR1 SGHTA, CDR2 FQGTGA. CDR3 coding DNA: TGTGCCAGCAGCTTGCTAGCGGCGATTGGGAATGAGCAGTTCTTC. Protein: CASSLLAAIGNEQFF.

The chain is built from TRBV7-9 and TRBJ2-5; weak D call: TRBD2 (6 bases). Trimming shortened V by 7 bases and J by 5 bases, and 11 bases separated the two germline ends. This CDR3 is 12 amino acids long. The germline CDR1 and CDR2 sequences are SEHNR and FQNEAQ (reference sequence). CDR3 coding DNA: TGTGCCAGCACCGGGACTCTGGAGACCCAGTACTTC. It is translated as CASTGTLETQYF.

The chain has TRBV5-6 and TRBJ1-2; no firm D call. The CDR3 loop spans 13 amino acids. The V end was cut by 2 bases, the J end by 7 bases, with 12 bases between. Germline V gene lookup returns CDR1 SGHDT and CDR2 YYEEEE. CDR3 loop: CASSLSSPAGYTF. CDR3 nucleotide sequence: TGTGCCAGCAGCTTAAGCTCCCCCGCTGGCTACACCTTC.